The clone carrying this T cell receptor (beta chain) has only a few counts. Antigen: not known. This specimen belongs to a study of cytomegalovirus exposure and HLA in healthy donors. At the level of the study: There were about 86 million unique TCRs (from HLA-typed donors) in an early data release. Study-wide findings and caveats: Many donors shared some public TCRs, even though most TCR sequences were rare. 150 to 200 TCR beta chains were listed as cytomegalovirus-associated. Accurate HLA-A and HLA-B prediction from TCR beta sequences was reported for most subjects.

This CDR3 spans 13 amino acids. CDR1 SGHVS and CDR2 FNYEAQ come from the germline V gene. After removal of 8 bases from V and 4 bases from J, the junction contained 5 bases not matched to a gene. The PCR contained 60 Vbeta and 13 Jbeta primers. Some clones are missing from TCRdb's copy, which holds only in-frame ones; the method was immunoSEQ multiplex PCR. The sample consists of about 110,000 clones, 55% to 75% of them appearing once. The specimen was PBMCs. This receptor was obtained from a man aged 25 to 40 in good health and CMV-seropositive. The chain uses TRBV7-6 and TRBJ2-5; the match to TRBD2 covers 9 bases. CDR3 sequence reads: CASAGGARETQYF. CDR3 DNA: TGTGCCAGCGCGGGGGGGGCCAGAGAGACCCAGTACTTC. The full variable domain, with the rest looked up from reference TRBV7-6 and TRBJ2-5, is GAGVSQSPRYKVTKRGQDVALRCDPISGHVSLYWYRQALGQGPEFLTYFNYEAQQDKSGLPNDRFSAERPEGSISTLTIQRTEQRDSAMYRCASAGGARETQYFGPGTRLLVL.